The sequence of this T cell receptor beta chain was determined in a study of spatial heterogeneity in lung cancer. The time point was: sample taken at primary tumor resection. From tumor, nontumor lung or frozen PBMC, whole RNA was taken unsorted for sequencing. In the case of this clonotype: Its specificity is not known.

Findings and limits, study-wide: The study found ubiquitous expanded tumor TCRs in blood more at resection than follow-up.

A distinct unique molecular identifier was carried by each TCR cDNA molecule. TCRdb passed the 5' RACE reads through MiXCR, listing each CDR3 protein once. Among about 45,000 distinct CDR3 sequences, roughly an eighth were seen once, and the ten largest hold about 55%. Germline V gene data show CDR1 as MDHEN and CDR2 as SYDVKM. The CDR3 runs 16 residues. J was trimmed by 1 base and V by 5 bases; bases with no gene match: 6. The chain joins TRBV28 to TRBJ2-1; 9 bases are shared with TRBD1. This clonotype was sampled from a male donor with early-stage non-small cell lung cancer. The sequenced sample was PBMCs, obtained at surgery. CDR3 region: CASSRTGVVSYNEQFF. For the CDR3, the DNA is TGTGCCAGCAGTCGGACAGGGGTAGTGTCCTACAATGAGCAGTTCTTC.